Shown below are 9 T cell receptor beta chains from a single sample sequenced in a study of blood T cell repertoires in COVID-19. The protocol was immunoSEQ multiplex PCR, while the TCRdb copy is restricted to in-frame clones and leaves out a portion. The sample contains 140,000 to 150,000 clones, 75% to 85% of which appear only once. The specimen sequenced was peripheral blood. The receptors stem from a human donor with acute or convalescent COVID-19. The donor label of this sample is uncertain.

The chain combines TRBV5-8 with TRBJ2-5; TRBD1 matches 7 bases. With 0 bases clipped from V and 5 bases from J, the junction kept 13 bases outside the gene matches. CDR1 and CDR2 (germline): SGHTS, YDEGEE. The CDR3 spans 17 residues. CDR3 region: CASSLVGHLPGQETQYF. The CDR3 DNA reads TGTGCCAGCAGCTTGGTAGGACATTTGCCGGGACAGGAGACCCAGTACTTC.

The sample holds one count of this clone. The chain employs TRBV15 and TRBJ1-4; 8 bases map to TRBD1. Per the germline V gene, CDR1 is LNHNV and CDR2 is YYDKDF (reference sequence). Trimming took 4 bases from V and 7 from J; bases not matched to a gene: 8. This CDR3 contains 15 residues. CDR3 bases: TGTGCCACCAGCACTAGGACAGGGAGGGGTGAAAAACTGTTTTTT. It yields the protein CATSTRTGRGEKLFF.

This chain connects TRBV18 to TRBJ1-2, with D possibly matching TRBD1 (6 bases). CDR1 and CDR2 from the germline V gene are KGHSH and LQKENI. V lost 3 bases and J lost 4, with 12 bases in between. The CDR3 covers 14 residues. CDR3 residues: CASSPDSQFYGYTF. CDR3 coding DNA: TGTGCCAGCTCACCGGACAGCCAATTCTATGGCTACACCTTC.

CDR3 sequence (DNA): TGTGCCAGTAGTATCTCGGCAGGCACCTATGGCTACACCTTC. This sequence encodes CASSISAGTYGYTF. The chain has TRBV19 and TRBJ1-2; D is unclear. The CDR3 contains 14 residues. V was clipped by 3 bases and J by 4 bases, with 12 bases between them. Germline CDR1 reads LNHDA; CDR2 reads SQIVND (reference sequence).

The CDR3 reads CASSFEGENEQYV. The DNA for the CDR3 is TGTGCCAGCAGCTTCGAGGGGGAAAACGAGCAGTACGTC. V is TRBV21-1 and J is TRBJ2-7; TRBD1, as called in the table, went unchecked against the DNA. TRBV21-1 is termed a pseudogene. This CDR3 is 13 amino acids long.

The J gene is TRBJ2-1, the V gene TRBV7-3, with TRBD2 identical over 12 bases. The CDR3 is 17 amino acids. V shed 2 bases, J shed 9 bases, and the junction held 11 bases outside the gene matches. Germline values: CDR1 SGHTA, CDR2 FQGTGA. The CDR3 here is CASSLGALAGGRGEQFF. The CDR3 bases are TGTGCCAGCAGCTTAGGAGCTCTAGCGGGGGGGCGCGGTGAGCAGTTCTTC.

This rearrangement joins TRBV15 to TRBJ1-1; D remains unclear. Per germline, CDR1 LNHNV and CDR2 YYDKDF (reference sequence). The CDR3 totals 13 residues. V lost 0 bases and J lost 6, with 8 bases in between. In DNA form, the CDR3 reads TGTGCCACCAGCAGAGATGAGATCCCTGAAGCTTTCTTT. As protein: CATSRDEIPEAFF.

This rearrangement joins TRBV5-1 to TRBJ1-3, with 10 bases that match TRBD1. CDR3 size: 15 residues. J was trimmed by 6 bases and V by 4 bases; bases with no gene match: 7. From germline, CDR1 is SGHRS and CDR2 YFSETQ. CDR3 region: CASSPSTGGKNTIYF. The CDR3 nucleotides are TGCGCCAGCAGCCCCTCGACAGGGGGCAAAAACACCATATATTTT.

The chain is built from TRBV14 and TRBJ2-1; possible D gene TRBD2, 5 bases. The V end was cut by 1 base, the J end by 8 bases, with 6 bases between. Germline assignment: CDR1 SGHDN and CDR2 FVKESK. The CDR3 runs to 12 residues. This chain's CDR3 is CASSQAGYEQFF. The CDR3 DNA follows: TGTGCCAGCAGCCAAGCGGGGTATGAGCAGTTCTTC.